The clone carrying this TCR beta chain was counted only a few times. Its antigen is still unknown. The V gene lost 4 bases and the J gene lost 4 bases, with 17 bases spanning the gap. Germline V gene lookup returns CDR1 SGHTA and CDR2 FQGNSA. The CDR3 is made up of 15 amino acids. One entry per CDR3 protein results from TCRdb running MiXCR on the reads. In the table there are approximately 590,000 distinct CDR3 sequences, 40% of which are singletons. This sample was included in a study of T cell repertoires in cytomegalovirus infection. Study overall: In the study, CMV epitopes included recently identified HLA-C-restricted and well-studied HLA-B-restricted ones. Study results and caveats: The response measured ex vivo was dominated by TCR beta clonotypes (HLA-C-restricted and CMV-specific).

The chain joins TRBV7-2 to TRBJ2-7, with D maybe TRBD1 (5 bases). The sample consisted of cultured PBMCs, taken from culture after CMV antigen stimulation. The clonotype was recovered from a human donor in good health (CMV status not recorded). Some clones in this sample may be carry-over from other donors' samples. The CDR3 sequence is CASSSPSGPHYEQYF. In nucleotides, the CDR3 is TGTGCCAGCAGCTCGCCCTCAGGGCCACATTACGAGCAGTACTTC.